This TCR beta chain was observed in a study of control samples from healthy donors and cancer patients (dated by TCRdb to about 2020). Sequences ENHRY (CDR1) and SYGVKD (CDR2) are obtained from the germline V gene. Counted from cysteine to phenylalanine, this CDR3 has 14 amino acids. Here the CDR3 DNA is all that survives: 42 bases in frame from base 1. Between the V and J ends, shortened by 6 bases and 0 bases respectively, the junction contains 12 bases. The protocol used for the library was the immunoSEQ multiplex PCR assay. TCRdb provides this immuneACCESS table in a form limited to in-frame rearrangements. Some clones are lacking; in checked studies, under half of them reflect an unresolved V gene, and why the rest are absent is not known. The sample table contains approximately 72,000 clones; only one count was recorded for around 89% of them. Of the sample, 6.5% to 7.5% is held by the ten largest clones.

Worth noting for this clone: It lacks a known antigen. Base qualities are not recorded, but no much larger clone differs from it by a single base.

Material: blood. The sequence derives from a man between 50 and 59 years old in good health. The chain joins TRBV10-3 to TRBJ2-7; a weak D assignment points to TRBD1 (6 bases agree). In nucleotides, the sequence is TGTGCCATCAGACGTACAGGGACCTCCTACGAGCAGTACTTC. This yields the protein CAIRRTGTSYEQYF.